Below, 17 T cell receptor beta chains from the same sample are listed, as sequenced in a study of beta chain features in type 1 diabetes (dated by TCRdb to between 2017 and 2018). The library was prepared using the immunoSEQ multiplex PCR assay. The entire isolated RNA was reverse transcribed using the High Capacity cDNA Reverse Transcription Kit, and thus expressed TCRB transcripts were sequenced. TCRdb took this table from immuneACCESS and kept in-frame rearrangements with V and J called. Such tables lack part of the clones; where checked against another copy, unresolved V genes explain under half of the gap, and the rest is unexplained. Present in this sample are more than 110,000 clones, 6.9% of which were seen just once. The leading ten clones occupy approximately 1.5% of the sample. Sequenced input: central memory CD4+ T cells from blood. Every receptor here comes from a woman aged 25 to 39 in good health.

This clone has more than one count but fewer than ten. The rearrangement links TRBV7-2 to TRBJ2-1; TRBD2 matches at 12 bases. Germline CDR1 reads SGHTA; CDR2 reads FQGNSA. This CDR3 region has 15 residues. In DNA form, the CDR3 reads TGTGCTGAGACCCAGGGGCTAGCGGGAGGGAATGAGCAGTTCTTC. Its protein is CAETQGLAGGNEQFF.

CDR3 sequence reads: CASSKQESIGEAFF. In DNA, the CDR3 is TGTGCCAGCAGCAAACAGGAGTCAATTGGTGAAGCTTTCTTT. The V and J genes are TRBV7-9 and TRBJ1-1, with D perhaps TRBD1 (5 bases). Trimming took 5 bases from V and 7 from J, leaving 17 bases between them. This CDR3 region has 14 residues. The germline V gene has CDR1 SEHNR and CDR2 FQNEAQ (reference sequence).

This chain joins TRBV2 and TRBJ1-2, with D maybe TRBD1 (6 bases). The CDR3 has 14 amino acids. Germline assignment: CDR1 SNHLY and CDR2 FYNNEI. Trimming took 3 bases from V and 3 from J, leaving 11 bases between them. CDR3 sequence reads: CASSEEQGHYGYTF. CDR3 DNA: TGTGCCAGCAGTGAGGAACAGGGACACTATGGCTACACCTTC.

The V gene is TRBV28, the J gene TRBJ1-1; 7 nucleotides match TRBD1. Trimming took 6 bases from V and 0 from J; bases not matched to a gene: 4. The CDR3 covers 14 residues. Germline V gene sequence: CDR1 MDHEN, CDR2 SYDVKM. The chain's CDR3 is CASRPGGMNTEAFF. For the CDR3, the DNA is TGTGCCAGCAGGCCAGGGGGAATGAACACTGAAGCTTTCTTT.

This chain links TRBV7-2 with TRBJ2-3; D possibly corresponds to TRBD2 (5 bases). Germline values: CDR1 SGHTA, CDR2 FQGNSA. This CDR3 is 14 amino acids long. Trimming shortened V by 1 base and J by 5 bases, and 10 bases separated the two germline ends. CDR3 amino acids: CASSLGTRQDTQYF. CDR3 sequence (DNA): TGTGCCAGCAGCTTAGGAACTAGACAAGATACGCAGTATTTT.

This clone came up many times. CDR3 in DNA: TGTGCCAGCAGCTTAGCGCGAGACAGGGGCTCCTACGAGCAGTACTTC. It is translated as CASSLARDRGSYEQYF. J is TRBJ2-7 and V is TRBV7-9; TRBD1 matches at 8 bases. V lost 0 bases and J lost 0; bases outside the gene matches: 4. This CDR3 is 16 amino acids long. From germline, CDR1 is SEHNR and CDR2 FQNEAQ (reference sequence).

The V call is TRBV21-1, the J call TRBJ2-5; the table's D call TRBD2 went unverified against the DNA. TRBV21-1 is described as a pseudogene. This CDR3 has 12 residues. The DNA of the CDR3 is TGTGCCAGCAGCAAAGCGCGGGAGACCCAGTACTTC. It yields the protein CASSKARETQYF.

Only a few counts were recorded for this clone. This chain's CDR3 is CASCRTSEQFF. CDR3 nucleotide sequence: TGTGCCAGCTGTCGAACAAGTGAGCAGTTCTTC. The chain uses TRBV2 and TRBJ2-1; no clear D gene. Trimming left V 8 bases short and J 9 bases short, with 11 bases between. Germline CDR1 is SNHLY and CDR2 is FYNNEI. The length of the CDR3 is 11 residues. The full variable domain, rest sourced from reference TRBV2 and TRBJ2-1, is EPEVTQTPSHQVTQMGQEVILRCVPISNHLYFYWYRQILGQKVEFLVSFYNNEISEKSEIFDDQFSVERPDGSNFTLKIRSTKLEDSAMYFCASCRTSEQFFGPGTRLTVL.

This CDR3 reads CASSRTNTGELFF. CDR3 nucleotide sequence: TGTGCCAGCAGCCGAACTAACACCGGGGAGCTGTTTTTT. The V call is TRBV7-6, the J call TRBJ2-2; D call uncertain. Trimming stripped 5 bases from V and 2 bases from J, with 6 bases between. Germline assignment: CDR1 SGHVS and CDR2 FNYEAQ. This CDR3 spans 13 amino acids.

The CDR3 nucleotides read TGTGCCAGCAGCGCTTTTATAGAGGCTGAGCAGTTCTTC. As protein: CASSAFIEAEQFF. This chain connects TRBV7-3 to TRBJ2-1; D remains ambiguous. This CDR3 has 13 residues. Germline lookup yields CDR1 SGHTA and CDR2 FQGTGA. V shed 5 bases and J shed 9 bases, with 14 bases lying between them.

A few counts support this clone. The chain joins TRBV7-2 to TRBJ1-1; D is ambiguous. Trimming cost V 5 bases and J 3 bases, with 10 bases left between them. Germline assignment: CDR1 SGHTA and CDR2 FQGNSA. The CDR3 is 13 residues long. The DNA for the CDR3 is TGTGCCAGCAGCCTTGCGCTGGACACTGAAGCTTTCTTT. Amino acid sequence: CASSLALDTEAFF.

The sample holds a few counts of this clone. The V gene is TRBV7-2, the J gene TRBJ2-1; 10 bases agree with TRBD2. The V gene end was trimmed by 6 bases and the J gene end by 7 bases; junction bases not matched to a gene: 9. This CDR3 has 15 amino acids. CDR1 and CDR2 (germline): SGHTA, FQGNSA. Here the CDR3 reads CASRAGTSDRNEQFF. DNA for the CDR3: TGTGCCAGCAGGGCCGGGACTAGCGATCGGAATGAGCAGTTCTTC.

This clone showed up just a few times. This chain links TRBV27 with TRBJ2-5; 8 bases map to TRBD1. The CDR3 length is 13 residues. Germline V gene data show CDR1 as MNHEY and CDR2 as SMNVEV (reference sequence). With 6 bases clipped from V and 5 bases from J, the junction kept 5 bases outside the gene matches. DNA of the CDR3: TGTGCCAGCAGCCTGGACAGGGCGGAGACCCAGTACTTC. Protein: CASSLDRAETQYF.

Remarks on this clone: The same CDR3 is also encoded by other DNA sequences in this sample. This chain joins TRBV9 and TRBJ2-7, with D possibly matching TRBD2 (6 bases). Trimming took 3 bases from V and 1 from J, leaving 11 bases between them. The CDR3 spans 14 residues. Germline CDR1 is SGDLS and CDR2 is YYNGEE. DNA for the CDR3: TGTGCCAGCAGCGCCCGGGACTCGTCCTACGAGCAGTACTTC. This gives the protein CASSARDSSYEQYF.

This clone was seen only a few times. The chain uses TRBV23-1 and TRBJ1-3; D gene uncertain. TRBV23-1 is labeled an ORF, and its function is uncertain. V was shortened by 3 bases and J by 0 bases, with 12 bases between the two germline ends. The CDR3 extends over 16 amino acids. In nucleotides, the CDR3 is TGCGCCAGCAGTCAGACTTCAGAGAGCTCTGGAAACACCATATATTTT. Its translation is CASSQTSESSGNTIYF.

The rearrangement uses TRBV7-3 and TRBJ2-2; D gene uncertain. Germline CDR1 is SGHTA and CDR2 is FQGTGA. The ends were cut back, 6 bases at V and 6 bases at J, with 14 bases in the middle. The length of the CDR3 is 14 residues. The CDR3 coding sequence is TGTGCCAGCAGTTACGCACCTTTAGCCGGGGAGCTGTTTTTT. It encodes CASSYAPLAGELFF. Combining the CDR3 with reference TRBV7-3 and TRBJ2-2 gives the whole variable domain GAGVSQTPSNKVTEKGKYVELRCDPISGHTALYWYRQSLGQGPEFLIYFQGTGAADDSGLPNDRFFAVRPEGSVSTLKIQRTERGDSAVYLCASSYAPLAGELFFGEGSRLTVL.

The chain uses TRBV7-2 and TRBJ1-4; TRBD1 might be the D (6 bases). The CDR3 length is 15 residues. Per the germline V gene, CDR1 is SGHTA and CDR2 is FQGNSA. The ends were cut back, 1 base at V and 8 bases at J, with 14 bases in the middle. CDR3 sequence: CASSLGTGTWEKLFF. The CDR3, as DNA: TGTGCCAGCAGCTTAGGCACCGGGACATGGGAAAAACTGTTTTTT.